The 9 T cell receptor beta chains below were found in one sample sequenced in a study of cytomegalovirus exposure and HLA in healthy donors. Vbeta (60) and Jbeta (13) primers were used in the PCR. Here immunoSEQ multiplex PCR was the method, and the copy in TCRdb shows in-frame clones only, minus some. The data show 110,000 to 150,000 clones, with 55% to 80% seen just once and approximately 15% held by the top ten. Sequenced: PBMCs. These receptor sequences come from a human donor in good health.

This rearrangement joins TRBV29-1 to TRBJ2-1; tentatively, D is TRBD2 (6 bases). V gave up 6 bases and J gave up 3 bases, with 12 bases separating them. Germline CDR1 SQVTM, CDR2 ANQGSEA. CDR3 length: 13 amino acids. The CDR3 reads CSVAGRYYNEQFF. In DNA, the CDR3 is TGCAGCGTCGCGGGACGGTACTACAATGAGCAGTTCTTC.

V and J are TRBV6-5 and TRBJ2-5; the match to TRBD2 covers 12 bases. Germline CDR1 reads MNHEY; CDR2 reads SVGAGI. The CDR3 covers 14 residues. V shed 5 bases, J shed 4 bases, and the junction held 2 bases outside the gene matches. CDR3 sequence (DNA): TGTGCCAGCAGTCAGGGACTAGCGGGAGAGACCCAGTACTTC. Encoded protein: CASSQGLAGETQYF.

This chain uses TRBV7-2 with TRBJ1-5; D uncertain. The CDR3 extends over 16 amino acids. V gave up 2 bases and J gave up 0 bases, with 11 bases separating them. The germline CDR1 and CDR2 sequences are SGHTA and FQGNSA. CDR3: CASSLRSGNSNQPQHF. CDR3 bases: TGTGCCAGCAGCTTAAGATCGGGGAATAGCAATCAGCCCCAGCATTTT.

This clone was seen a few times. The DNA of the CDR3 is TGTGCCAGCAGCACAGACAGCAAGAGGTCCACAGATACGCAGTATTTT. Protein product: CASSTDSKRSTDTQYF. The J gene is TRBJ2-3, the V gene TRBV5-4; a weak D match, TRBD1 (5 bases). The V end was cut by 4 bases, the J end by 2 bases, with 17 bases between. The CDR3 has 16 amino acids. Germline CDR1 is SGHNT and CDR2 is YYREEE (reference sequence).

This clone was detected only once. V gene TRBV5-4 combines with J gene TRBJ2-5; D unresolved. In germline, CDR1 is SGHNT, CDR2 YYREEE (reference sequence). The CDR3 length is 14 residues. V lost 4 bases to trimming and J lost 5 bases, with 15 bases between them. The CDR3 is CASSHDGYLETQYF. Written as DNA, the CDR3 is TGTGCCAGCAGCCATGACGGGTACTTGGAGACCCAGTACTTC. The variable domain in full, with the rest retrieved from reference TRBV5-4 and TRBJ2-5, is ETGVTQSPTHLIKTRGQQVTLRCSSQSGHNTVSWYQQALGQGPQFIFQYYREEENGRGNFPPRFSGLQFPNYSSELNVNALELDDSALYLCASSHDGYLETQYFGPGTRLLVL.

V and J are TRBV30 and TRBJ1-5; 7 nucleotides align to TRBD1. The germline CDR1 and CDR2 sequences are GTSNPN and SVGIG (reference sequence). Trimming removed 2 bases from V and 4 bases from J; junction bases left unmatched: 8. This CDR3 comprises 15 residues. CDR3 in amino acids: CAWSKGQVNNQPQHF. The CDR3 nucleotides read TGTGCCTGGAGTAAAGGACAGGTCAATAATCAGCCCCAGCATTTT. Filled out from reference TRBV30 and TRBJ1-5, the complete variable domain reads SQTIHQWPATLVQPVGSPLSLECTVEGTSNPNLYWYRQAAGRGLQLLFYSVGIGQISSEVPQNLSASRPQDRQFILSSKKLLLSDSGFYLCAWSKGQVNNQPQHFGDGTRLSIL.

This sequence joins TRBV6-1 and TRBJ1-3; unclear D gene. Germline CDR1 and CDR2: MNHNS and SASEGT. There are 13 residues in the CDR3. V lost 1 base, J lost 8 bases, and 9 bases lay in between. The CDR3 reads CASSEVWEDTIYF. In DNA, the CDR3 is TGTGCCAGCAGTGAAGTATGGGAGGACACCATATATTTT.

V is TRBV7-9 and J is TRBJ2-2, with D possibly being TRBD2 (6 bases). V lost 1 base and J 9 bases, leaving 21 bases between the germline ends. The CDR3 has 17 residues. The V gene's germline CDR1 is SEHNR and CDR2 FQNEAQ (reference sequence). DNA of the CDR3: TGTGCCAGCAGCTTAGTAGAAGGGGACTGGATTAGAAGGGAGCTGTTTTTT. This gives the protein CASSLVEGDWIRRELFF.

The V gene is TRBV9, the J gene TRBJ2-1; 11 bases match TRBD2. The ends lost 5 bases at V and 3 bases at J; junction bases unmatched: 7. In germline, CDR1 is SGDLS, CDR2 YYNGEE. The CDR3 loop spans 16 amino acids. The CDR3 coding sequence is TGTGCCAGCAGTTCAAGGCTAGCGGGAGGCTACAATGAGCAGTTCTTC. It translates to CASSSRLAGGYNEQFF.